This T cell receptor beta chain was profiled in a study of T cell repertoires in cytomegalovirus infection. Across the whole study: A matching HLA type, together with CMV infection, was signaled by public TCR beta signatures.

Findings of the study overall: The response measured ex vivo was dominated by TCR beta clonotypes (HLA-C-restricted and CMV-specific). Adding up the frequency of public TCR beta families identified people who carried CMV plus the relevant HLA.

This clonotype was found many times. Its antigen is as yet unknown. Each CDR3 protein is one row after TCRdb ran MiXCR on the reads. The sample records roughly 500,000 distinct CDR3 sequences, approximately 15% being singletons. This CDR3 has 15 amino acids. CDR1 SEHNR and CDR2 FQNEAQ come from the germline V gene (reference sequence). Trimming pared 5 bases from V and 5 bases from J, leaving 15 bases between. Sequencing was performed on CD8+ T cells from PBMCs. The chain uses TRBV7-9 and TRBJ2-2, with no clear D. The source is a human donor in good health (CMV status not recorded). Some clones in this sample may be carry-over from other donors' samples. The CDR3 reads CASSPIGLGTGELFF. DNA of the CDR3: TGTGCCAGCAGCCCGATCGGCCTGGGGACCGGGGAGCTGTTTTTT.